One sample yielded the 28 T cell receptor beta chains listed below, sequenced in a study of identical twins. MiXCR was run by TCRdb on the 5' RACE reads, yielding one entry per CDR3 protein. Of 690,000 or so distinct CDR3 sequences listed, 8.5% to 9% are singletons. The data also belong to a second study, concerning yellow fever vaccine responses in identical twins.

Input material: PBMCs. The receptors originated from a woman in her late teens or twenties in good health.

J is TRBJ2-4 and V is TRBV10-3; 9 bases line up with TRBD1. CDR3 size: 12 residues. The J segment lost 4 bases and the V segment lost 10 bases, leaving 2 bases of the junction unmatched. Germline values: CDR1 ENHRY, CDR2 SYGVKD. For the CDR3, the DNA is TGTGCCACGGGACAGGGAAAAAACATTCAGTACTTC. It translates to CATGQGKNIQYF.

This clonotype showed up many times. J is TRBJ2-5 and V is TRBV28; perhaps TRBD1 as D (5 bases). V lost 7 bases, J lost 4 bases, and 25 bases lay in between. This CDR3 contains 17 residues. Germline CDR1 MDHEN, CDR2 SYDVKM. The CDR3, as DNA: TGTGCCAGCACCGACAAACCCGGCAGGGTCACAGGAGAGACCCAGTACTTC. It specifies CASTDKPGRVTGETQYF.

Only a few counts were recorded for this clonotype. The chain has TRBV7-8 and TRBJ1-5; 7 nucleotides agree with TRBD1. CDR1 SGHVS and CDR2 FQNEAQ come from the germline V gene. The ends lost 5 bases at V and 1 base at J; junction bases unmatched: 5. CDR3 length: 15 amino acids. In nucleotides, the CDR3 is TGTGCCAGCAGCCACCCAGGGGGGAGCAATCAGCCCCAGCATTTT. The encoded protein is CASSHPGGSNQPQHF.

This chain connects TRBV7-9 to TRBJ2-7; the D is unclear. Germline V gene data show CDR1 as SEHNR and CDR2 as FQNEAQ (reference sequence). The CDR3 has 14 residues. V was trimmed by 5 bases and J by 2 bases, leaving 13 bases between them. In DNA, the CDR3 is TGTGCCAGCAGCCCCCATAGCAGCCCCTACGAGCAGTACTTC. Translated: CASSPHSSPYEQYF.

The table lists this clonotype with a few counts. The chain joins TRBV6-5 to TRBJ2-7; 10 bases match TRBD2. The J segment lost 9 bases and the V segment lost 3 bases, leaving 11 bases of the junction unmatched. This CDR3 has 15 amino acids. Germline-derived CDR1 and CDR2 are MNHEY and SVGAGI. Here the CDR3 DNA reads TGTGCCAGCAGTTATCGAACTAGCGGGATTGGGGTGCAGTACTTC. Translating gives CASSYRTSGIGVQYF.

The V gene is TRBV12-3 or TRBV12-4, the J gene TRBJ2-4; D is possibly TRBD1 or TRBD2 (5 bases each). V was shortened by 6 bases and J by 1 base, with 10 bases between the two germline ends. The CDR3 totals 14 residues. For the CDR3, the DNA is TGTGCCAGCAGCTGGGACGGTGCCAAAAACATTCAGTACTTC. Amino acids: CASSWDGAKNIQYF.

The chain links TRBV5-1 to TRBJ2-1; 16 bases match TRBD2. V was pared by 0 bases and J by 2 bases, with 5 bases of the junction left unmatched. This CDR3 region has 19 residues. CDR1 is SGHRS, CDR2 YFSETQ, per germline. The CDR3 protein is CASSLAGTSGGAPYNEQFF. The CDR3 bases are TGCGCCAGCAGCTTGGCCGGGACTAGCGGGGGGGCACCCTACAATGAGCAGTTCTTC.

The chain employs TRBV5-1 and TRBJ2-5, with 12 bases aligning to TRBD2. V shed 7 bases, J shed 5 bases, and the junction held 6 bases outside the gene matches. The CDR3 loop spans 14 amino acids. Germline V gene sequence: CDR1 SGHRS, CDR2 YFSETQ. CDR3 amino acids: CASRGTSGGETQYF. Here the CDR3 DNA reads TGCGCCAGCCGAGGAACTAGCGGGGGGGAGACCCAGTACTTC. Full variable domain (missing parts from reference TRBV5-1 and TRBJ2-5): KAGVTQTPRYLIKTRGQQVTLSCSPISGHRSVSWYQQTPGQGLQFLFEYFSETQRNKGNFPGRFSGRQFSNSRSEMNVSTLELGDSALYLCASRGTSGGETQYFGPGTRLLVL.

The J gene is TRBJ2-3, the V gene TRBV5-6; D is uncertain. V was shortened by 2 bases and J by 3 bases, with 13 bases between the two germline ends. The CDR3 loop spans 15 amino acids. CDR1 is SGHDT, CDR2 YYEEEE, per germline. CDR3 region: CASSLRPGGTDTQYF. The DNA of the CDR3 is TGTGCCAGCAGCTTACGCCCTGGCGGTACAGATACGCAGTATTTT. Full variable domain (missing parts from reference TRBV5-6 and TRBJ2-3): DAGVTQSPTHLIKTRGQQVTLRCSPKSGHDTVSWYQQALGQGPQFIFQYYEEEERQRGNFPDRFSGHQFPNYSSELNVNALLLGDSALYLCASSLRPGGTDTQYFGPGTRLTVL.

This clonotype was counted many times. V usage is TRBV6-5 and J usage is TRBJ2-5, with 9 bases that match TRBD1. There are 15 residues in the CDR3. V lost 4 bases to trimming and J lost 5 bases; unmatched junction nucleotides: 8. Per germline, CDR1 MNHEY and CDR2 SVGAGI. The CDR3 DNA is TGTGCCAGCAGTTGGCACAGGGGGCGCGGGGAGACCCAGTACTTC. Translating gives CASSWHRGRGETQYF.

This clonotype was recorded many times. The CDR3 protein is CASSLWQGGIQYF. CDR3 nucleotide sequence: TGTGCCAGCAGTTTATGGCAGGGCGGGATTCAGTACTTC. The chain joins TRBV27 to TRBJ2-4; D assignment may be TRBD1 or TRBD2 (5 bases each). This CDR3 has 13 amino acids. Trimming cost V 1 base and J 10 bases, with 11 bases left between them. Looked up from germline, CDR1 is MNHEY and CDR2 is SMNVEV (reference sequence).

The chain has TRBV28 and TRBJ2-7; D remains unclear. Germline CDR1 reads MDHEN; CDR2 reads SYDVKM. Trimming took 6 bases from V and 2 from J, leaving 14 bases between them. The length of the CDR3 is 14 residues. The CDR3 nucleotides read TGTGCCAGCAGAACGGAAACAGAAACCTACGAGCAGTACTTC. Protein: CASRTETETYEQYF.

This clonotype was counted a few times. The chain links TRBV4-1 to TRBJ2-1, with D tentatively TRBD1 (6 bases). The germline V gene has CDR1 MGHRA and CDR2 YSYEKL. CDR3 length: 16 amino acids. The V end lost 4 bases, the J end lost 4 bases, and 17 bases lay between the germline ends. CDR3 nucleotides: TGCGCCAGCAGCCCCATAGTAGGAGGACAGTACAATGAGCAGTTCTTC. This gives the protein CASSPIVGGQYNEQFF.

This clonotype was seen only a few times. The chain recombines TRBV5-1 with TRBJ2-5, with D perhaps given as TRBD1 or TRBD2 (5 bases each). The length of the CDR3 is 16 residues. CDR1 is SGHRS, CDR2 YFSETQ, per germline. With 0 bases removed from V and 5 bases from J, the gap between germline ends came to 17 bases. CDR3 region: CASSLAFGGAEETQYF. CDR3 coding DNA: TGCGCCAGCAGCTTGGCCTTTGGGGGAGCGGAGGAGACCCAGTACTTC.

This clonotype turned up a few times. V is TRBV20-1 and J is TRBJ2-1; 8 nucleotides agree with TRBD2. CDR1 and CDR2 (germline): DFQATT, SNEGSKA (reference sequence). The CDR3 totals 17 residues. V gave up 6 bases and J gave up 0 bases; unmatched junction bases: 13. The CDR3 nucleotides read TGCAGTGCGTTAGCGTTAGCGGGGAGTCGCTCCTACAATGAGCAGTTCTTC. Protein product: CSALALAGSRSYNEQFF.

The table lists this clonotype with a few counts. The V and J genes are TRBV5-1 and TRBJ1-1, with D possibly TRBD1 on 5 matching bases. V gave up 4 bases and J gave up 3 bases, with 13 bases separating them. Germline V gene lookup returns CDR1 SGHRS and CDR2 YFSETQ. The CDR3 runs to 14 residues. The CDR3 loop reads CASSGQGGYTEAFF. The CDR3 nucleotides read TGCGCCAGCAGCGGCCAGGGTGGATACACTGAAGCTTTCTTT.

This clonotype was detected many times. CDR3 sequence reads: CASSLYGELGQYNEQFF. Written as DNA, the CDR3 is TGCGCCAGCAGCTTGTACGGGGAATTGGGGCAATACAATGAGCAGTTCTTC. The rearrangement joins TRBV5-1 to TRBJ2-1; the D call may be TRBD1 or TRBD2 (5 bases each). V lost 1 base and J lost 4, with 18 bases in between. Per germline, CDR1 SGHRS and CDR2 YFSETQ. The CDR3 contains 17 residues.

This clonotype was detected a few times. The chain joins TRBV7-7 to TRBJ2-6, with D possibly matching TRBD1 (6 bases). The CDR3 covers 15 residues. The germline V gene has CDR1 SSHAT and CDR2 FNYEAQ (reference sequence). The CDR3 nucleotides are TGTGCTAATGGAACAGGGCCCATCCAGGCCAACGTCCTGACTTTC. Translated, it gives CANGTGPIQANVLTF.

In its sample, this clonotype was seen many times. The rearrangement uses TRBV7-9 and TRBJ2-1, with D possibly TRBD2 on 5 matching bases. V shed 4 bases and J shed 6 bases, with 10 bases lying between them. The CDR3 runs 13 residues. The germline V gene encodes CDR1 SEHNR and CDR2 FQNEAQ (reference sequence). Here the CDR3 DNA reads TGTGCCAGCAGCTCCTGGACTGCCAATGAGCAGTTCTTC. Amino acid sequence: CASSSWTANEQFF.

This chain joins TRBV7-9 and TRBJ2-7; 7 nucleotides line up with TRBD1. The CDR3 loop spans 12 amino acids. The V gene's germline CDR1 is SEHNR and CDR2 FQNEAQ (reference sequence). The junction had 5 bases not matched to a gene; V was cut back by 7 bases and J by 5 bases. CDR3 DNA: TGTGCCAGCAAGCCCAGGGGGAACGAGCAGTACTTC. It translates to CASKPRGNEQYF. Filled out from reference TRBV7-9 and TRBJ2-7, the complete variable domain reads DTGVSQNPRHKITKRGQNVTFRCDPISEHNRLYWYRQTLGQGPEFLTYFQNEAQLEKSRLLSDRFSAERPKGSFSTLEIQRTEQGDSAMYLCASKPRGNEQYFGPGTRLTVT.

This clonotype appeared a few times. This chain joins TRBV9 and TRBJ2-3; maybe TRBD1 (7 bases). The V and J ends lost 2 bases and 3 bases respectively, with 13 bases between them. The CDR3 length is 15 residues. Germline CDR1 SGDLS, CDR2 YYNGEE. Here the CDR3 reads CASSVEGRGTDTQYF. The CDR3 DNA follows: TGTGCCAGCAGCGTGGAGGGCAGGGGGACAGATACGCAGTATTTT.

This rearrangement joins TRBV6-2 or TRBV6-3 to TRBJ2-7; 8 nucleotides match TRBD2. The V and J ends lost 6 bases and 0 bases, in that order; junction bases with no gene match: 10. Germline lookup yields CDR1 MNHEY and CDR2 SVGEGT. The CDR3 is 16 amino acids. CDR3 nucleotide sequence: TGTGCCAGCAGGGCTGAGCGGGAGACCGGCTCCTACGAGCAGTACTTC. Its translation: CASRAERETGSYEQYF.

This clonotype has a count of ten or more. The chain is built from TRBV7-6 and TRBJ1-5; D is uncertain. Germline V lookup: CDR1 SGHVS, CDR2 FNYEAQ. The ends were cut back, 2 bases at V and 2 bases at J, with 7 bases in the middle. The CDR3 loop spans 14 amino acids. The CDR3 reads CASSLNKGNQPQHF. The CDR3 nucleotides are TGTGCCAGCAGCTTAAACAAGGGCAATCAGCCCCAGCATTTT.

This clonotype came up many times. This sequence joins TRBV6-1 and TRBJ1-1; no definite D call. Trimming cost V 9 bases and J 1 base, with 12 bases left between them. The CDR3 has 13 residues. Germline CDR1 MNHNS, CDR2 SASEGT. CDR3 in DNA: TGTGCCAGTGGAGTGGGGAGGAACACTGAAGCTTTCTTT. Amino acids: CASGVGRNTEAFF.

This chain uses TRBV10-3 with TRBJ2-1; D might be TRBD2 (6 bases). Trimming took off 3 bases at V and 2 bases at J, with 11 bases between the two ends. Germline V gene sequence: CDR1 ENHRY, CDR2 SYGVKD. The CDR3 spans 15 residues. This chain's CDR3 is CAISDGGRTYNEQFF. In DNA form, the CDR3 reads TGTGCCATCAGTGACGGGGGACGCACCTACAATGAGCAGTTCTTC.

The V gene is TRBV2, the J gene TRBJ1-2; TRBD1 is a possible D gene (5 bases). The CDR3 spans 14 residues. Germline loops: CDR1 SNHLY, CDR2 FYNNEI. V was trimmed by 7 bases and J by 2 bases, leaving 14 bases between them. The CDR3: CASKLGTTNYGYTF. The CDR3 DNA sequence: TGTGCCAGCAAACTGGGGACCACGAACTATGGCTACACCTTC.

In DNA, the CDR3 is TGTGCCAGCAACATTATTAAAAAGGAGTCGGGACTCCCAAACCAAGAGACCCAGTACTTC. This codes for CASNIIKKESGLPNQETQYF. V usage is TRBV11-1 and J usage is TRBJ2-5, with D tentatively TRBD2 (6 bases). CDR3 length: 20 residues. With 7 bases removed from V and 0 bases from J, the gap between germline ends came to 30 bases. Per the germline V gene, CDR1 is SGHAT and CDR2 is FQDESV (reference sequence).

The chain uses TRBV4-1 and TRBJ2-7; D call uncertain. V gave up 1 base and J gave up 0 bases, with 13 bases separating them. The CDR3 spans 16 residues. Germline V CDR1 and CDR2: MGHRA, YSYEKL. The CDR3 loop reads CASSQALVEISYEQYF. The CDR3 DNA sequence: TGCGCCAGCAGCCAAGCTTTGGTGGAGATCTCCTACGAGCAGTACTTC.